What follows describes a single TCR beta chain. The antigen is unknown. These data are taken from a study of cytomegalovirus exposure and HLA in healthy donors. Study-wide results and caveats: Whilst most TCR sequences proved rare, a subset of public TCRs occurred across many donors.

Germline values: CDR1 MGHDK, CDR2 SYGVNS. The CDR3 spans 14 residues. The V and J ends lost 6 bases and 7 bases respectively, with 16 bases between them. Data came from immunoSEQ multiplex PCR; TCRdb stores just in-frame clones and leaves some out. The sample yields around 120,000 clones, approximately 88% seen once. Sequencing input: PBMCs. This TCR was recovered from a woman between 18 and 29 years old in good health and CMV-seropositive. The V and J genes are TRBV25-1 and TRBJ2-1; perhaps TRBD1 as D (6 bases). The CDR3 nucleotides are TGTGCCAGCAGGATGGATCCAGGGGTGAATGAGCAGTTCTTC. This encodes CASRMDPGVNEQFF. Full variable domain (remainder filled in from reference TRBV25-1 and TRBJ2-1): EADIYQTPRYLVIGTGKKITLECSQTMGHDKMYWYQQDPGMELHLIHYSYGVNSTEKGDLSSESTVSRIRTEHFPLTLESARPSHTSQYLCASRMDPGVNEQFFGPGTRLTVL.